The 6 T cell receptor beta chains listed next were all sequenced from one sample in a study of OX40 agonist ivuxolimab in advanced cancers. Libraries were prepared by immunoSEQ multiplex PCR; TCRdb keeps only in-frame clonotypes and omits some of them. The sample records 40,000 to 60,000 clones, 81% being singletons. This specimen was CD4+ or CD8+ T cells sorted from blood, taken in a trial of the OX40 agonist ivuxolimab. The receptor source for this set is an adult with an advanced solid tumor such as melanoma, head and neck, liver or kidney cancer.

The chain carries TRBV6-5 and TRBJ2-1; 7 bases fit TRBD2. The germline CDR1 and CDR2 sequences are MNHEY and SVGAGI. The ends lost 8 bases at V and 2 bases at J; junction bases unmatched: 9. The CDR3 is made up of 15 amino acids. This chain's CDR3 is CASGGIGRTYNEQFF. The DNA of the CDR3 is TGTGCCAGCGGAGGGATCGGGAGGACCTACAATGAGCAGTTCTTC.

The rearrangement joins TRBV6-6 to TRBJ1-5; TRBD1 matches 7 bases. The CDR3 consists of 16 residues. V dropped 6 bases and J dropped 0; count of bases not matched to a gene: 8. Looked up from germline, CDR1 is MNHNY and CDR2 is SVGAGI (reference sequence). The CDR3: CASSWTGGISNQPQHF. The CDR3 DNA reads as TGTGCCAGCAGCTGGACAGGTGGGATTAGCAATCAGCCCCAGCATTTT.

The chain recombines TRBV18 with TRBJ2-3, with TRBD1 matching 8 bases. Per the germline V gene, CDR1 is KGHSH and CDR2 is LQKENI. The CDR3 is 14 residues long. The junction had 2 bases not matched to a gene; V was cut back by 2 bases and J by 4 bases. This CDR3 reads CASSPSQGADTQYF. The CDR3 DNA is TGTGCCAGCTCACCATCACAGGGGGCAGATACGCAGTATTTT.

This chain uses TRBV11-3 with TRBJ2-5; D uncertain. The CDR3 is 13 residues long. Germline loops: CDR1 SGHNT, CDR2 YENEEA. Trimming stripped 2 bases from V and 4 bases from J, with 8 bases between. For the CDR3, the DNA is TGTGCCAGCAGCTTATGGCTAGGAGAGACCCAGTACTTC. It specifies CASSLWLGETQYF.

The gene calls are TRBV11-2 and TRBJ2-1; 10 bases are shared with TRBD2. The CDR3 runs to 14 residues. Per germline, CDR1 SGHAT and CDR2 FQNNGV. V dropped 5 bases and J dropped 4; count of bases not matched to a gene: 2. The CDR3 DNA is TGTGCCAGCAGCCCTAGCGGGAGTTACAATGAGCAGTTCTTC. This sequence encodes CASSPSGSYNEQFF.

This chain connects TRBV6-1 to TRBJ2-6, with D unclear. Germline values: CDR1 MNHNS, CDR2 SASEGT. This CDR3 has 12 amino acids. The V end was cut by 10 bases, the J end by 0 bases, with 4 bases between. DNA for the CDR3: TGTGCCACTTTCTCTGGGGCCAACGTCCTGACTTTC. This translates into CATFSGANVLTF.